A single T cell receptor beta chain is shown here with its context. Its antigen is not known. The data belong to a study of cytomegalovirus exposure and HLA in healthy donors. The CDR3 length is 17 residues. Germline trimming cut 2 bases from V and 0 bases from J; bases unmatched to any gene: 8. Germline CDR1 SGDLS, CDR2 YYNGEE. Primers included in the PCR were 60 Vbeta and 13 Jbeta primers. Libraries were prepared by immunoSEQ multiplex PCR; TCRdb keeps only in-frame clonotypes and omits some of them. The sample consists of 150,000 to 200,000 clones, roughly 84% of them appearing once. Study findings and constraints: Trimming of TCR beta V- and J-genes showed a link, identified in a later analysis, to a missense DCLRE1C variant. Reported findings show TCR beta sequences accurately forecast HLA-A and HLA-B alleles in most subjects.

Material for sequencing was PBMCs. The receptor was derived from a male donor in good health and CMV-seronegative. This chain joins TRBV9 and TRBJ1-3, with 7 bases fitting TRBD1. The CDR3: CASSVGDSKISGNTIYF. CDR3 coding DNA: TGTGCCAGCAGCGTGGGGGACAGTAAAATCTCTGGAAACACCATATATTTT.